Listed below are T cell receptor beta chains from one sample, sequenced in a study of cytomegalovirus exposure and HLA in healthy donors. Here immunoSEQ multiplex PCR was the method, and the copy in TCRdb shows in-frame clones only, minus some. The sample contains more than 150,000 clones, roughly 88% of which appear only once. Source material: PBMCs. The source of these receptors is a girl between 2 and 10 years old in good health and CMV-seropositive. The CDR3 runs from the conserved cysteine through the conserved F or W. The order of the fields is CDR3 protein, CDR3 DNA, clone size, V gene, CDR3 length, J gene, D gene. D genes are given only for firm matches. Clone size is stated in some rows and not others, as once, few, many or a class when expanded.

cdr3_aa: CAWMDSSNSPLHF; cdr3_nt: TGTGCCTGGATGGACAGCTCTAATTCACCCCTCCACTTT; clone_size: -; v_call: TRBV30; cdr3_length: 13; j_call: TRBJ1-6; d_call: -
cdr3_aa: CAWSVRSQGAGELFF; cdr3_nt: TGTGCCTGGAGTGTACGATCCCAGGGGGCCGGGGAGCTGTTTTTT; clone_size: -; v_call: TRBV30; cdr3_length: 15; j_call: TRBJ2-2; d_call: TRBD1
cdr3_aa: CASSRTGEYEKLFF; cdr3_nt: TGTGCCAGCAGTCGGACAGGGGAGTATGAAAAACTGTTTTTT; clone_size: -; v_call: TRBV6-5; cdr3_length: 14; j_call: TRBJ1-4; d_call: TRBD1
cdr3_aa: CASLLERYYEQYF; cdr3_nt: TGTGCCAGTCTTCTGGAGCGGTACTACGAGCAGTACTTC; clone_size: -; v_call: TRBV2; cdr3_length: 13; j_call: TRBJ2-7; d_call: -
cdr3_aa: CASSLEPQGWPTF; cdr3_nt: TGTGCCAGCAGCTTAGAACCACAGGGGTGGCCCACCTTC; clone_size: -; v_call: TRBV11-3; cdr3_length: 13; j_call: TRBJ1-2; d_call: TRBD1
cdr3_aa: CASTTTGTGDGIQYF; cdr3_nt: TGTGCCAGCACTACGACCGGGACAGGGGATGGCATTCAGTACTTC; clone_size: -; v_call: TRBV5-5; cdr3_length: 15; j_call: TRBJ2-4; d_call: TRBD1
cdr3_aa: CASSGIRQGGEQYF; cdr3_nt: TGTGCCAGCAGCGGAATACGACAGGGGGGGGAGCAGTACTTC; clone_size: -; v_call: TRBV9; cdr3_length: 14; j_call: TRBJ2-7; d_call: TRBD1
cdr3_aa: CASSLVTGTGHGYTF; cdr3_nt: TGTGCCAGCAGCTTAGTTACGGGGACAGGGCATGGCTACACCTTC; clone_size: once; v_call: TRBV11-2; cdr3_length: 15; j_call: TRBJ1-2; d_call: TRBD1
cdr3_aa: CASSLVRGMNTEAFF; cdr3_nt: TGTGCCAGCAGCTTAGTTCGGGGTATGAACACTGAAGCTTTCTTT; clone_size: -; v_call: TRBV11-2; cdr3_length: 15; j_call: TRBJ1-1; d_call: -
cdr3_aa: CASSTLAPGQGDTEAFF; cdr3_nt: TGTGCCAGTAGTACGCTAGCCCCGGGACAGGGTGACACTGAAGCTTTCTTT; clone_size: -; v_call: TRBV19; cdr3_length: 17; j_call: TRBJ1-1; d_call: TRBD1
cdr3_aa: CASSAPTSGRTGEQFF; cdr3_nt: TGCGCCAGCTCGGCCCCTACTAGCGGGAGGACCGGTGAGCAGTTCTTC; clone_size: -; v_call: TRBV4-1; cdr3_length: 16; j_call: TRBJ2-1; d_call: TRBD2
cdr3_aa: CAWSTGVSEQYF; cdr3_nt: TGTGCCTGGAGCACAGGGGTCTCCGAGCAGTACTTC; clone_size: -; v_call: TRBV30; cdr3_length: 12; j_call: TRBJ2-7; d_call: TRBD1
cdr3_aa: CASSYGSGRSTGELFF; cdr3_nt: TGTGCCAGCAGTTACGGTAGCGGGAGAAGCACCGGGGAGCTGTTTTTT; clone_size: -; v_call: TRBV6-5; cdr3_length: 16; j_call: TRBJ2-2; d_call: TRBD2
cdr3_aa: CASSPLGQAPSNGGYTF; cdr3_nt: TGTGCCAGCAGCCCCCTGGGACAGGCGCCTAGTAATGGTGGCTACACCTTC; clone_size: -; v_call: TRBV5-6; cdr3_length: 17; j_call: TRBJ1-2; d_call: TRBD1
cdr3_aa: CASSAAHGTEAYEQYF; cdr3_nt: TGTGCCAGCAGCGCCGCTCACGGGACAGAAGCCTACGAGCAGTACTTC; clone_size: -; v_call: TRBV7-9; cdr3_length: 16; j_call: TRBJ2-7; d_call: TRBD1
cdr3_aa: CASSSQGASYEQYF; cdr3_nt: TGTGCCAGCAGTTCCCAGGGGGCGTCCTACGAGCAGTACTTC; clone_size: -; v_call: TRBV11-1; cdr3_length: 14; j_call: TRBJ2-7; d_call: TRBD1
cdr3_aa: CAWSVLAGAGKTQYF; cdr3_nt: TGTGCCTGGAGTGTACTAGCGGGAGCTGGGAAGACCCAGTACTTC; clone_size: -; v_call: TRBV30; cdr3_length: 15; j_call: TRBJ2-5; d_call: TRBD2
cdr3_aa: CASSQDGLAGTQYF; cdr3_nt: TGCGCCAGCAGCCAAGATGGCCTAGCGGGGACGCAGTATTTT; clone_size: -; v_call: TRBV4-1; cdr3_length: 14; j_call: TRBJ2-3; d_call: TRBD2
cdr3_aa: CASSAQGITEAFF; cdr3_nt: TGTGCCAGTAGTGCCCAGGGGATCACTGAAGCTTTCTTT; clone_size: -; v_call: TRBV19; cdr3_length: 13; j_call: TRBJ1-1; d_call: -
cdr3_aa: CASNLQGAQPQHF; cdr3_nt: TGTGCCAGCAACCTACAGGGGGCCCAGCCCCAGCATTTT; clone_size: once; v_call: TRBV2; cdr3_length: 13; j_call: TRBJ1-5; d_call: TRBD1
cdr3_aa: CASSEFGGRNEKPFF; cdr3_nt: TGTGCCAGCAGTGAGTTCGGGGGACGGAATGAAAAACCGTTTTTT; clone_size: -; v_call: TRBV6-1; cdr3_length: 15; j_call: TRBJ1-4; d_call: -
cdr3_aa: CASSFGTGAPEAFF; cdr3_nt: TGTGCCAGCAGCTTCGGGACAGGTGCCCCTGAAGCTTTCTTT; clone_size: -; v_call: TRBV11-2; cdr3_length: 14; j_call: TRBJ1-1; d_call: TRBD1
cdr3_aa: CAWSVQGRGNTEAFF; cdr3_nt: TGTGCCTGGAGTGTACAGGGCCGCGGGAACACTGAAGCTTTCTTT; clone_size: -; v_call: TRBV30; cdr3_length: 15; j_call: TRBJ1-1; d_call: -
cdr3_aa: CASSTEDGRVLEKLFF; cdr3_nt: TGTGCCAGCAGTACTGAGGACGGCAGGGTGTTGGAAAAACTGTTTTTT; clone_size: -; v_call: TRBV12-1; cdr3_length: 16; j_call: TRBJ1-4; d_call: -
cdr3_aa: CASSEAQLAGTMGDF; cdr3_nt: TGTGCCAGCAGTGAAGCTCAACTAGCGGGGACAATGGGAGACTTC; clone_size: -; v_call: TRBV6-1; cdr3_length: 15; j_call: TRBJ2-7; d_call: TRBD2
cdr3_aa: CASSYTTYNEQFF; cdr3_nt: TGTGCCAGCAGTTACACAACCTACAATGAGCAGTTCTTC; clone_size: once; v_call: TRBV6-5; cdr3_length: 13; j_call: TRBJ2-1; d_call: -
cdr3_aa: CASSSYRVEGEKLFF; cdr3_nt: TGTGCCAGCAGCTCCTACAGGGTTGAAGGTGAAAAACTGTTTTTT; clone_size: -; v_call: TRBV6-6; cdr3_length: 15; j_call: TRBJ1-4; d_call: -
cdr3_aa: CASSSQIKSYEQYF; cdr3_nt: TGTGCCAGCAGCTCACAGATTAAGAGCTACGAGCAGTACTTC; clone_size: -; v_call: TRBV9; cdr3_length: 14; j_call: TRBJ2-7; d_call: -
cdr3_aa: CASSSTGADGYTF; cdr3_nt: TGCGCCAGCAGCTCAACAGGGGCGGATGGCTACACCTTC; clone_size: -; v_call: TRBV5-1; cdr3_length: 13; j_call: TRBJ1-2; d_call: TRBD1
cdr3_aa: CASSPPVRSGELFF; cdr3_nt: TGTGCCAGCTCACCACCGGTGAGGTCGGGGGAGCTGTTTTTT; clone_size: -; v_call: TRBV18; cdr3_length: 14; j_call: TRBJ2-2; d_call: -
cdr3_aa: CASSHLQGSVIEGELFF; cdr3_nt: TGTGCCAGCAGTCACCTACAGGGGAGTGTTATTGAAGGGGAGCTGTTTTTT; clone_size: -; v_call: TRBV27; cdr3_length: 17; j_call: TRBJ2-2; d_call: TRBD1
cdr3_aa: CASSGGQWTDTQYF; cdr3_nt: TGTGCCAGCAGTGGGGGACAGTGGACAGATACGCAGTATTTT; clone_size: -; v_call: TRBV2; cdr3_length: 14; j_call: TRBJ2-3; d_call: TRBD1
cdr3_aa: CASSYSTGDMSGYTF; cdr3_nt: TGTGCCAGCAGTTACTCCACAGGGGATATGAGTGGCTACACCTTC; clone_size: few; v_call: TRBV6-5; cdr3_length: 15; j_call: TRBJ1-2; d_call: TRBD1
cdr3_aa: CASSPVTGAPIYGYTF; cdr3_nt: TGTGCCAGCAGCCCGGTGACAGGGGCCCCAATCTATGGCTACACCTTC; clone_size: -; v_call: TRBV13; cdr3_length: 16; j_call: TRBJ1-2; d_call: TRBD1
cdr3_aa: CASSWGPYNQPQHF; cdr3_nt: TGCGCCAGCAGCTGGGGGCCTTACAATCAGCCCCAGCATTTT; clone_size: -; v_call: TRBV5-1; cdr3_length: 14; j_call: TRBJ1-5; d_call: -
cdr3_aa: CASSLVGPPVGGTEAFF; cdr3_nt: TGTGCCAGCAGCTTAGTGGGGCCCCCAGTAGGGGGCACTGAAGCTTTCTTT; clone_size: few; v_call: TRBV7-6; cdr3_length: 17; j_call: TRBJ1-1; d_call: -